This T cell receptor beta chain was obtained from a study of PD-1 blockade in classical Hodgkin lymphoma. This clone was seen a single time. The time point here: cycle 4 day 1 (C4D1), after more than five weeks of nivolumab. Relapse after autologous stem cell transplantation occurred in every patient, and brentuximab vedotin exposure varied. Isolation of CD8+ T cells from thawed PBMCs used magnetic negative selection. The table came from immunoSEQ multiplex PCR; TCRdb's copy has only in-frame clones and leaves some out. The data hold 5,500 to 6,500 clones, with approximately 71% observed a single time. With 4 bases removed from V and 6 bases from J, the gap between germline ends came to 19 bases. This CDR3 region has 16 residues. Per the germline V gene, CDR1 is SGHNT and CDR2 is YYREEE (reference sequence).

This TCR came from a human donor with classical Hodgkin lymphoma. This material consisted of CD8+ T cells from blood, taken before the fourth cycle of nivolumab. V is TRBV5-4 and J is TRBJ2-2; D perhaps matches TRBD1 (6 bases). The CDR3 protein is CASSVPAQGRAGELFF. The CDR3 DNA sequence: TGTGCCAGCAGCGTGCCAGCACAGGGAAGGGCCGGGGAGCTGTTTTTT. The entire variable domain, with the rest obtained from reference TRBV5-4 and TRBJ2-2, is as follows: ETGVTQSPTHLIKTRGQQVTLRCSSQSGHNTVSWYQQALGQGPQFIFQYYREEENGRGNFPPRFSGLQFPNYSSELNVNALELDDSALYLCASSVPAQGRAGELFFGEGSRLTVL.